One sample yielded the 2 T cell receptor beta chains listed below, sequenced in a study of post-analysis software for immune sequencing data. Study-wide results and caveats: In patients, about five TRBV segments were more frequent than in controls, with TRBV5-6, TRBV5-1 and TRBV20-1 among them.

The library was made from cDNA and included unique molecular identifiers. One entry per CDR3 protein results from TCRdb running MiXCR on the PCR reads. The sample lists fewer than 900,000 distinct CDR3 sequences, around 46% occurring once. Antigen specificity for these receptors is unknown. Material for sequencing was blood. Every receptor here comes from a girl aged 10-17 years with multiple sclerosis.

The J gene is TRBJ2-7, the V gene TRBV12-3 or TRBV12-4; the D gene is possibly TRBD1 (5 bases). There are 13 residues in the CDR3. Trimming stripped 3 bases from V and 3 bases from J, with 9 bases between. The CDR3 loop is CASSFDSLYEQYF. CDR3 nucleotide sequence: TGTGCCAGCAGTTTTGACAGTCTCTACGAGCAGTACTTC.

The J gene is TRBJ2-7, the V gene TRBV7-2; D assignment may be TRBD1 or TRBD2 (7 bases each). V dropped 0 bases and J dropped 4 bases, with 22 bases sitting between them. This CDR3 has 18 residues. The germline CDR1 and CDR2 sequences are SGHTA and FQGNSA. The CDR3 sequence: CASSLAGGRGAGFYEQYF. Written as DNA, the CDR3 is TGTGCCAGCAGCTTAGCAGGGGGCCGGGGGGCGGGATTTTACGAGCAGTACTTC.